This T cell receptor beta chain emerged from a study of blood T cells in healthy people across ages. Study-level background: Per two T cells, about one barcoded beta molecule was captured through template switching.

PBMCs were isolated at a quantity of at least 7 million per sample. The V gene lost 1 base and the J gene lost 4 bases, with 5 bases spanning the gap. CDR1 LGHNA and CDR2 YSLEER come from the germline V gene. CDR3 size: 13 residues. A sample-barcoded 5' primer and a J-beta primer mix were used in a second PCR of roughly 7 to 12 cycles. TCRdb analysed the 5' RACE reads with MiXCR anew, one entry per CDR3 protein. The sample carries about 640,000 distinct CDR3 sequences, around 43% recorded once. General study results and limits: Greater diversity and more naive CD4+ cells were seen in long-lived donors than in aged donors.

This clonotype was found a few times. Its target is not known. Sequencing input: blood. The V call is TRBV4-3, the J call TRBJ1-5; no firm D call. The receptor was derived from a man older than 75 in good health. In DNA form, the CDR3 reads TGCGCCAGCAGCCAAGGAATAAATCAGCCCCAGCATTTT. It specifies CASSQGINQPQHF.